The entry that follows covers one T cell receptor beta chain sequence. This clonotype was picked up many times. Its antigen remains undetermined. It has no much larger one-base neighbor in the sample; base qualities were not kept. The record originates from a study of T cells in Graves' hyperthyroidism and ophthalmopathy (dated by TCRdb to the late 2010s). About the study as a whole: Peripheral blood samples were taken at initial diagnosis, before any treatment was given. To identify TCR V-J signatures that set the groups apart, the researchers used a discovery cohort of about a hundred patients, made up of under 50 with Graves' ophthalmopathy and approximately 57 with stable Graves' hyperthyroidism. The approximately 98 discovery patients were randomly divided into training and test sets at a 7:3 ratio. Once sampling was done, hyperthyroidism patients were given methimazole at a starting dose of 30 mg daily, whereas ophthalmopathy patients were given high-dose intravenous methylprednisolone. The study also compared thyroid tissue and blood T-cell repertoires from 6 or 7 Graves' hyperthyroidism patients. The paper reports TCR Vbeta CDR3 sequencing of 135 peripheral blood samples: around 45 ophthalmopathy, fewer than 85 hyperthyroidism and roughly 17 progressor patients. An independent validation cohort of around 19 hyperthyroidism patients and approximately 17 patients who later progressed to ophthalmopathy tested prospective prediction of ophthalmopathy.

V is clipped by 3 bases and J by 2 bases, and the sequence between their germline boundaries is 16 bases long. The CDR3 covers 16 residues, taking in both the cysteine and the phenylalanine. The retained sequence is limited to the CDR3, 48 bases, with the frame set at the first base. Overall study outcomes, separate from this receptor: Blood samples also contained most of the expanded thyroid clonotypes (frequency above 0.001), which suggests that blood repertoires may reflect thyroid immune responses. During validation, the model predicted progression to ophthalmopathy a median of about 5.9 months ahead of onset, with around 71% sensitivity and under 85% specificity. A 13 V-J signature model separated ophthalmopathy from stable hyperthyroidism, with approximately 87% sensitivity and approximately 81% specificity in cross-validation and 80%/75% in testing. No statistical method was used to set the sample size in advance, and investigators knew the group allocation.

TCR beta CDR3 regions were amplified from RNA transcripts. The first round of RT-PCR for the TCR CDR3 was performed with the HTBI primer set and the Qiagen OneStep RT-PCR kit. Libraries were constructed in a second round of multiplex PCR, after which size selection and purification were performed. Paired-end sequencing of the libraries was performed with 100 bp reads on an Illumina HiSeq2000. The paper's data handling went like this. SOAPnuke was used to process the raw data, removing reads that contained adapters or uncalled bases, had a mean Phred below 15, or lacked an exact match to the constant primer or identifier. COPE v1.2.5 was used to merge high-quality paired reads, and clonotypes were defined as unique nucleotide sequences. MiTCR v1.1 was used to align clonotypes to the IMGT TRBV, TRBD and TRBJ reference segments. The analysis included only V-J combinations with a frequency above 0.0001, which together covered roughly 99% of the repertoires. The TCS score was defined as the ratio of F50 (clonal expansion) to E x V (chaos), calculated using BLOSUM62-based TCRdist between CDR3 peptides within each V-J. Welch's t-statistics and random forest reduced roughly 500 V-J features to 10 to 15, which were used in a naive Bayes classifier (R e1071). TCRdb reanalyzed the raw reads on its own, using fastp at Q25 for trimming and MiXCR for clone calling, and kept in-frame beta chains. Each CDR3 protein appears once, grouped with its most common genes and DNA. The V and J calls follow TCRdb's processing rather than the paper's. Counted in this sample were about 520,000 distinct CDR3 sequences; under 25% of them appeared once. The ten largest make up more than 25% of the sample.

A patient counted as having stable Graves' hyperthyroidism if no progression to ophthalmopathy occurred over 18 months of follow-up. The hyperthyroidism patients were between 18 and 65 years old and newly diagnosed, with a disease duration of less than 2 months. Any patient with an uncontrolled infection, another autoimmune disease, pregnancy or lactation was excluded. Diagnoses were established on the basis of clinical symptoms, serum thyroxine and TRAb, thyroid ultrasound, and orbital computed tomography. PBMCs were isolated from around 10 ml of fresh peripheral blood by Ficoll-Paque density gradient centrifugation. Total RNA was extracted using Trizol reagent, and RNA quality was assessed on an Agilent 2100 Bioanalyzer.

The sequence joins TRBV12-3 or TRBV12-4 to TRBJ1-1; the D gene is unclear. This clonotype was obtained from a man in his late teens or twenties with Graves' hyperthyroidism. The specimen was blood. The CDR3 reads CASSFRPERPNTEAFF. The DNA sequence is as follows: TGTGCCAGCAGTTTTCGACCAGAGCGCCCCAACACTGAAGCTTTCTTT.